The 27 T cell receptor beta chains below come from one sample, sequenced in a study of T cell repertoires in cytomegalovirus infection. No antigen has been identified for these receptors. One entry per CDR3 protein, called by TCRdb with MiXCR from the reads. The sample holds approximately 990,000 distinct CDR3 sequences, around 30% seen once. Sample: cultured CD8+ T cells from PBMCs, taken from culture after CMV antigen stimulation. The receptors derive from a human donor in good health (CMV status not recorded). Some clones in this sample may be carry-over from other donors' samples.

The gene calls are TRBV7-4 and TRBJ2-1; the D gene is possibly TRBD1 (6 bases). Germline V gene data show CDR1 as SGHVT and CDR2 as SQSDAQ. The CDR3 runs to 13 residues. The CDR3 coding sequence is TGTCAGACCACCAGGGCAGGGGTCAATGAGCAGTTCTTC. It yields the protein CQTTRAGVNEQFF.

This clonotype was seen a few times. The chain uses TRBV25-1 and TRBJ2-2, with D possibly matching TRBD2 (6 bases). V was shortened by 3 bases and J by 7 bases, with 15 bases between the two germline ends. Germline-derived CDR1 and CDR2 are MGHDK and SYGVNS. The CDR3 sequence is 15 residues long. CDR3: CASSDLKREVGELFF. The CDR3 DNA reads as TGTGCCAGCAGTGATCTGAAGAGGGAGGTCGGGGAGCTGTTTTTT. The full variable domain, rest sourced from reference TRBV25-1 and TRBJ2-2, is EADIYQTPRYLVIGTGKKITLECSQTMGHDKMYWYQQDPGMELHLIHYSYGVNSTEKGDLSSESTVSRIRTEHFPLTLESARPSHTSQYLCASSDLKREVGELFFGEGSRLTVL.

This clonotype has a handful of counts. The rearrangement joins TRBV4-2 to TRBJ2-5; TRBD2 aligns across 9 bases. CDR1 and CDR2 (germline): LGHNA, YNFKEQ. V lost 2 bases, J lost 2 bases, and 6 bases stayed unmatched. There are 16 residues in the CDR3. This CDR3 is CASSQLIAGVQETQYF. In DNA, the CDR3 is TGTGCCAGCAGCCAACTGATAGCGGGGGTTCAAGAGACCCAGTACTTC.

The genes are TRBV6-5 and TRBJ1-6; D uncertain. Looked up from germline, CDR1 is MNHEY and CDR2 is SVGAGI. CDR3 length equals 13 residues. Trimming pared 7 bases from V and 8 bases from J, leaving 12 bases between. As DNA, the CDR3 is TGTGCCAGCAAAGCGGCGGATGATTCACCCCTCCACTTT. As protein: CASKAADDSPLHF.

The CDR3 reads CASSQNRGLNQPQHF. The CDR3 nucleotides are TGCGCCAGCAGCCAGAACCGGGGCCTAAATCAGCCCCAGCATTTT. This sequence joins TRBV4-1 and TRBJ1-5, with a possible D match to TRBD1 (5 bases). The ends were cut back, 3 bases at V and 4 bases at J, with 13 bases in the middle. Germline values: CDR1 MGHRA, CDR2 YSYEKL. This CDR3 region has 15 residues.

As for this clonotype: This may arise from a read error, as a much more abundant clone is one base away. CDR3 in amino acids: CANSLSLVHEQFF. In DNA form, the CDR3 reads TGTGCCAACAGCTTATCCCTAGTCCATGAGCAGTTCTTC. This chain connects TRBV7-4 to TRBJ2-1; D not certain. This CDR3 contains 13 residues. The V gene's germline CDR1 is SGHVT and CDR2 SQSDAQ.

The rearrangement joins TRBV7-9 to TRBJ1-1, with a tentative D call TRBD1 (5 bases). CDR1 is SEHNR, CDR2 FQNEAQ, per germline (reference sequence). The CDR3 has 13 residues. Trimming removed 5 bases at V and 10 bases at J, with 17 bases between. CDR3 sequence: CASSRSFDSGAFF. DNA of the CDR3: TGTGCCAGCAGCCGGAGTTTCGACAGTGGAGCTTTCTTT. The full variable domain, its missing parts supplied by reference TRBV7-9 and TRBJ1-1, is DTGVSQNPRHKITKRGQNVTFRCDPISEHNRLYWYRQTLGQGPEFLTYFQNEAQLEKSRLLSDRFSAERPKGSFSTLEIQRTEQGDSAMYLCASSRSFDSGAFFGQGTRLTVV.

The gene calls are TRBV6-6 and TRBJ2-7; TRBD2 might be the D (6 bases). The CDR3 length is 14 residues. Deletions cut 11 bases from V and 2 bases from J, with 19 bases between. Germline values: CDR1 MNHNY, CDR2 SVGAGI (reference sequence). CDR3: CAGLGGGSPYEQYF. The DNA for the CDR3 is TGTGCCGGCCTCGGGGGAGGTTCCCCCTACGAGCAGTACTTC.

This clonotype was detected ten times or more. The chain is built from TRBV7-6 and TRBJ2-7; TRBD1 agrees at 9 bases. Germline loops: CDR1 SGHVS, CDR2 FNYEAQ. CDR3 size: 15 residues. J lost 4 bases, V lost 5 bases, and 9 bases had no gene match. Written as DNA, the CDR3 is TGTGCCAGCAGCCAAGGGGCACAGGGGGCGTACGAGCAGTACTTC. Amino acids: CASSQGAQGAYEQYF.

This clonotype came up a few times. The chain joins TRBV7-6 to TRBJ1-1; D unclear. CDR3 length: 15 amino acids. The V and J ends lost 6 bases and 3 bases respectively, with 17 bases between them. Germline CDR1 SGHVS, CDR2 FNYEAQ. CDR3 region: CASRPPGDWDTEAFF. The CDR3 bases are TGTGCCAGCAGACCTCCCGGGGATTGGGACACTGAAGCTTTCTTT.

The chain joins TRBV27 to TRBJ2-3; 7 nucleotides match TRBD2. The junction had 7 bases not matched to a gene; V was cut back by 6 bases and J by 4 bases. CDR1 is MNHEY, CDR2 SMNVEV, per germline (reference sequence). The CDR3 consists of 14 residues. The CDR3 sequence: CASRGGGVADTQYF. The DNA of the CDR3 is TGTGCCAGCAGGGGGGGAGGGGTGGCAGATACGCAGTATTTT.

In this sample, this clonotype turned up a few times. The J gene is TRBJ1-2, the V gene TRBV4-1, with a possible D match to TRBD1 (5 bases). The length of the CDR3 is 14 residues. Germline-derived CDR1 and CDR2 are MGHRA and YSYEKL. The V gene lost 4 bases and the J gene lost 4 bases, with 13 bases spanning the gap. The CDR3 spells CASSPGTTFYGYTF. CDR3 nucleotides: TGCGCCAGCAGCCCCGGGACGACCTTCTATGGCTACACCTTC.

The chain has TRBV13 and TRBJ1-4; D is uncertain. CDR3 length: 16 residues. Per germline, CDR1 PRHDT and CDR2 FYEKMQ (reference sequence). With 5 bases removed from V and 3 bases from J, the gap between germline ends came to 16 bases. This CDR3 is CASSNRPAEANEKLFF. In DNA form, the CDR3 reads TGTGCCAGCAGCAACCGACCCGCCGAGGCTAATGAAAAACTGTTTTTT.

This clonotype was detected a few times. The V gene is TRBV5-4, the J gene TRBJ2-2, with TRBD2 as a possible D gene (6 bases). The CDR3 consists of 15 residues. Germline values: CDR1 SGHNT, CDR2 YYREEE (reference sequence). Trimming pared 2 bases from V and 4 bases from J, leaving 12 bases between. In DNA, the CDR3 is TGTGCCAGCAGCTTAGGGGACTTACTCACCGGGGAGCTGTTTTTT. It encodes CASSLGDLLTGELFF.

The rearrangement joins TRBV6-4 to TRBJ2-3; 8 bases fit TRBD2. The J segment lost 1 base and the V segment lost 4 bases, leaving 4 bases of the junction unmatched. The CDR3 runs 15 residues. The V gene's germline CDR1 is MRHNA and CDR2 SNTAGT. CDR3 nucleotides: TGTGCCAGCAGTGGCGAAGCGGGGGGCACAGATACGCAGTATTTT. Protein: CASSGEAGGTDTQYF.

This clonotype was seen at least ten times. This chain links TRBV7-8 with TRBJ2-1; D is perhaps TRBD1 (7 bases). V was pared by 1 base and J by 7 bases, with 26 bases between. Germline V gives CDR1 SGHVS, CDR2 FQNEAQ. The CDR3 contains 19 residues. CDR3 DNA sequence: TGTGCCAGCAGCTTAGATGGTCCGACAGGGACTCGGTTTGGAAATGAGCAGTTCTTC. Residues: CASSLDGPTGTRFGNEQFF.

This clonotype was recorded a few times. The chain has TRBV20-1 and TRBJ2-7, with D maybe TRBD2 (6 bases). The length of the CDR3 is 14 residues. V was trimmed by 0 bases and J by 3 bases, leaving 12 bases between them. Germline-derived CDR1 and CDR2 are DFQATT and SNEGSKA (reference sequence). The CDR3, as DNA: TGCAGTGCTAGAGATCTCACTAGCAGCTACGAGCAGTACGTC. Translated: CSARDLTSSYEQYV.

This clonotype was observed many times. CDR3 amino acids: CASSLRAVGYEQFF. DNA of the CDR3: TGTGCCAGCAGCCTAAGGGCAGTTGGGTATGAGCAGTTCTTC. The chain recombines TRBV7-2 with TRBJ2-1; D gene unclear. This CDR3 spans 14 amino acids. Germline V gives CDR1 SGHTA, CDR2 FQGNSA. V dropped 5 bases and J dropped 8 bases, with 16 bases sitting between them.

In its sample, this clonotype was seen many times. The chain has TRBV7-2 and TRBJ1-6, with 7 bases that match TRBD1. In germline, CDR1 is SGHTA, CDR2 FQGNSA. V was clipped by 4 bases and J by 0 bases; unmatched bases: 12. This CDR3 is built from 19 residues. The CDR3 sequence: CASSSGLAGGSSYNSPLHF. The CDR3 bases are TGTGCCAGCAGCTCCGGATTGGCAGGGGGAAGCTCCTATAATTCACCCCTCCACTTT. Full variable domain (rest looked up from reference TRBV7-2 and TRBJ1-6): GAGVSQSPSNKVTEKGKDVELRCDPISGHTALYWYRQSLGQGLEFLIYFQGNSAPDKSGLPSDRFSAERTGGSVSTLTIQRTQQEDSAVYLCASSSGLAGGSSYNSPLHFGNGTRLTVT.

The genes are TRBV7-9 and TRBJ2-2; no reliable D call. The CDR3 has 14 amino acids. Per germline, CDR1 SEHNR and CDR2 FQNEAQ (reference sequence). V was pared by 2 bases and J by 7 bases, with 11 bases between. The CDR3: CASSLFHPSGELFF. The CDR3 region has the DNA TGTGCCAGCAGCTTATTCCATCCCAGCGGGGAGCTGTTTTTT.

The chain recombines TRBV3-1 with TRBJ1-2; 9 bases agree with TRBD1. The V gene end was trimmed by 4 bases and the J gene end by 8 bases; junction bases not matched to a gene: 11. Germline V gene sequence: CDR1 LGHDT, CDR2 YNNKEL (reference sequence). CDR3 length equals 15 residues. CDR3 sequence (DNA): TGTGCCAGCAGCCTCAACACCGGGACAGGGAGCGGCTACACCTTC. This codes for CASSLNTGTGSGYTF.

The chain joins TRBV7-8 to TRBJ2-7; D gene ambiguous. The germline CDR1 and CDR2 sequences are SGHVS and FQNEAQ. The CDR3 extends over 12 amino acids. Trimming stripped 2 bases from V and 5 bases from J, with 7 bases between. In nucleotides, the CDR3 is TGTGCCAGCAGCTTAATCTGGGACGAGCAGTACTTC. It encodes CASSLIWDEQYF.

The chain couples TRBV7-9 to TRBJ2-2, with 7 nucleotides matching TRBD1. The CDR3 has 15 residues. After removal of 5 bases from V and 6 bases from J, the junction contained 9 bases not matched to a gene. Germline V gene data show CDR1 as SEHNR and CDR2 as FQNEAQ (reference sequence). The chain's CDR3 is CASSQEGGASGELFF. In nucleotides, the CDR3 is TGTGCCAGCAGCCAAGAAGGGGGCGCTTCCGGGGAGCTGTTTTTT.

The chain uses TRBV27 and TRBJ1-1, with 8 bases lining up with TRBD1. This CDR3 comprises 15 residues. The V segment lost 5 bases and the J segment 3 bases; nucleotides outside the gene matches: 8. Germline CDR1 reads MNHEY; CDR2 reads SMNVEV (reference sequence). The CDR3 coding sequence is TGTGCCAGCAGTCTTACCCGGACAGGGTACACTGAAGCTTTCTTT. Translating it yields CASSLTRTGYTEAFF.

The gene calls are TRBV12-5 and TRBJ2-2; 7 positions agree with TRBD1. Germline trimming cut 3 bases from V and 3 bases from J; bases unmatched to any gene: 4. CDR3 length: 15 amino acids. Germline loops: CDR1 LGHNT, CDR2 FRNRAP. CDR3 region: CASGFGTDYTGELFF. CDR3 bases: TGTGCTAGTGGTTTCGGGACAGACTACACCGGGGAGCTGTTTTTT.

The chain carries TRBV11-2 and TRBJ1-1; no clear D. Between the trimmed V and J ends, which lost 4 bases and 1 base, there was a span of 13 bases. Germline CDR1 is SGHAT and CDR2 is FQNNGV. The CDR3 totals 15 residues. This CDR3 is CASSYWQDPNTEAFF. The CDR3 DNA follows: TGTGCCAGCAGCTATTGGCAGGACCCGAACACTGAAGCTTTCTTT.

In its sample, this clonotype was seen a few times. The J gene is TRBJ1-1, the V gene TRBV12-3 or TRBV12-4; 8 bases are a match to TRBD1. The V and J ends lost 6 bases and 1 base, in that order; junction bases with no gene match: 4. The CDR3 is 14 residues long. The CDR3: CASRLGQANTEAFF. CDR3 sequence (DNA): TGTGCCAGCAGGCTGGGACAGGCGAACACTGAAGCTTTCTTT.